This TCR beta chain was recovered during a study of spatial heterogeneity in lung cancer. Study background: Raw sequencing reads included, on average, more than ten appearances of each unique TCR and UMI combination.

Indicated time point: sample taken at primary tumor resection. Tumor, nontumor lung or frozen PBMC supplied whole RNA, sequenced without sorting. This CDR3 is built from 13 residues. Trimming took 8 bases from V and 6 from J, leaving 17 bases between them. This clonotype was observed at least ten times. Unique molecular identifiers, one per molecule, were present on every TCR cDNA molecule. TCRdb reprocessed the 5' RACE reads via MiXCR and lists one record per CDR3 protein. Counted here are about 38,000 distinct CDR3 sequences, 6% to 8% occurring once; the ten biggest clones make up 25% to 35%. This specimen consisted of PBMCs, obtained at surgery. The chain carries TRBV12-3 or TRBV12-4 and TRBJ2-7; D gene ambiguous. This receptor was taken from a male donor with early-stage non-small cell lung cancer. CDR3 loop: CASSRTLRGEQYV. CDR3 nucleotides: TGTGCCAGCTCCCGGACCCTCCGTGGCGAGCAGTACGTC.